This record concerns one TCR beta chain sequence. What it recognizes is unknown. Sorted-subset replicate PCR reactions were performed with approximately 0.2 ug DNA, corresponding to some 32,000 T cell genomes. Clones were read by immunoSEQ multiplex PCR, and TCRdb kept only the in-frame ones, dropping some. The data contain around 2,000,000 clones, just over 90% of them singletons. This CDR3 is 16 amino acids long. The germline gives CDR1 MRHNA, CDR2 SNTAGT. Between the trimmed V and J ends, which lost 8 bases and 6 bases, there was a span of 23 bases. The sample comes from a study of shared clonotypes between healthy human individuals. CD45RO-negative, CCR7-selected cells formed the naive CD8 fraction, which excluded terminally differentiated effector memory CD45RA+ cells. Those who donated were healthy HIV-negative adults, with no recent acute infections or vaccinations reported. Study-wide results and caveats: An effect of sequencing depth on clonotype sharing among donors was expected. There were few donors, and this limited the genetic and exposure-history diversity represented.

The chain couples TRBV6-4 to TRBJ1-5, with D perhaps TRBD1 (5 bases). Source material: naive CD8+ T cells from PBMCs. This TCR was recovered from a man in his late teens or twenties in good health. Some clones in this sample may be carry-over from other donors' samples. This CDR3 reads CASPGYGGSSAQPQHF. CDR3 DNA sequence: TGTGCCAGCCCAGGGTACGGGGGGAGTTCGGCTCAGCCCCAGCATTTT.